These T cell receptor beta chains were read from a single sample in a study of blood T cell repertoires in COVID-19. Profiling relied on immunoSEQ multiplex PCR, and the TCRdb table lists in-frame clones only, not all of them. The sample yields 350,000 to 450,000 clones, about 88% seen once. Sequencing was carried out using PBMCs or T cells enriched from blood (not recorded which). These receptors all stem from a woman aged 18-29 years who had been exposed to COVID-19. The CDR3 runs from the conserved cysteine through the conserved F or W. The D gene is left open where the match is weak. Where a row states a size, it is once, few, many or the class of an expanded clone; other rows omit it.

>TRBV5-5|.|.|TRBJ1-1
CASSLWGGLNTEAFF
TGTGCCAGCAGCCTCTGGGGAGGGCTGAACACTGAAGCTTTCTTT
>TRBV4-1|.|.|TRBJ2-1
CASSQVSASNEQFF
TGCGCCAGCAGCCAAGTCTCGGCTAGCAATGAGCAGTTCTTC
>TRBV28|.|.|TRBJ1-3
CASRIGGAGNTIYF
TGTGCCAGCAGGATCGGGGGGGCTGGAAACACCATATATTTT
>TRBV7-2|TRBD1|.|TRBJ2-7
CASSLGPQGPARGEQYF
TGTGCCAGCAGCTTAGGGCCACAGGGGCCCGCTCGAGGGGAGCAGTACTTC
>TRBV7-6|TRBD2|once|TRBJ2-2
CASSSYFAGEAGELFF
TGTGCCAGCAGCTCCTACTTCGCGGGAGAGGCCGGGGAGCTGTTTTTT
>TRBV13|.|.|TRBJ1-3
CASSSAGHAVYLYDTIYF
TGTGCCAGCAGCTCGGCGGGCCATGCTGTTTATCTGTACGACACCATATATTTT
>TRBV10-3|TRBD2|.|TRBJ2-2
CAHGTGAGTGELFF
TGTGCCCATGGAACGGGAGCGGGGACCGGGGAGCTGTTTTTT
>TRBV11-2|TRBD2|.|TRBJ2-1
CASSSIGLAGGNEQFF
TGTGCCAGCAGCTCGATCGGACTAGCGGGGGGCAATGAGCAGTTCTTC
>TRBV5-1|TRBD1|.|TRBJ2-1
CASSRTGVGNEQFF
TGCGCCAGCAGCCGGACAGGGGTGGGCAATGAGCAGTTCTTC
>TRBV7-2|TRBD1|.|TRBJ1-2
CASSNIPGQGVSGYTF
TGTGCCAGCAGCAACATTCCGGGACAGGGGGTTAGTGGCTACACCTTC
>TRBV7-2|TRBD2|.|TRBJ2-1
CASSFSLAGDNEQFF
TGTGCCAGCAGCTTTAGTCTAGCGGGGGACAATGAGCAGTTCTTC
>TRBV11-2|TRBD2|.|TRBJ2-5
CASSLPGLAAYF
TGTGCCAGCAGCCTCCCGGGACTAGCAGCTTACTTC
>TRBV7-9|.|few|TRBJ2-5
CASSLISASQYF
TGTGCCAGCAGCTTAATTTCAGCGTCCCAGTACTTC
>TRBV27|.|.|TRBJ2-3
CASSLNPRTSTDTQYF
TGTGCCAGCAGTTTAAACCCTCGGACTAGCACAGATACGCAGTATTTT
>TRBV7-9|.|.|TRBJ2-7
CASSLDRGAGEQYF
TGTGCCAGCAGCTTAGACCGGGGGGCGGGCGAGCAGTACTTC
>TRBV25-1|.|.|TRBJ1-5
CASSGDSASRKNQPQHF
TGTGCCAGCAGTGGGGACTCGGCGAGCAGAAAGAATCAGCCCCAGCATTTT
>TRBV5-1|.|.|TRBJ2-3
CASSLAGLFTDTQYF
TGCGCCAGCAGCTTGGCAGGACTATTCACAGATACGCAGTATTTT
>TRBV14|.|.|TRBJ2-1
CASSSPAGRSYNEQFF
TGTGCCAGCAGCTCACCCGCAGGTCGGTCCTACAATGAGCAGTTCTTC
>TRBV10-3|.|.|TRBJ2-1
CAISEIGQKPYNEQFF
TGTGCCATCAGCGAGATCGGACAGAAGCCCTACAATGAGCAGTTCTTC
>TRBV28|.|.|TRBJ1-5
CASSSQEGGKQPQHF
TGTGCCAGCAGTTCCCAGGAGGGGGGGAAGCAGCCCCAGCATTTT
>TRBV24-1|TRBD1|.|TRBJ2-7
CATSERPGQGRLSYEQYF
TGTGCCACCAGTGAGAGACCGGGACAGGGAAGATTATCCTACGAGCAGTACTTC
>TRBV5-1|TRBD1|.|TRBJ2-7
CASSLVGQGDDEQYF
TGCGCCAGCAGCTTGGTAGGCCAGGGGGACGACGAGCAGTACTTC
>TRBV6-5|.|.|TRBJ1-5
CASSQGNQPQHF
TGTGCCAGCAGTCAGGGGAATCAGCCCCAGCATTTT
>TRBV6-5|TRBD2|.|TRBJ2-1
CASSVTSGGAYEQFF
TGTGCCAGCAGCGTAACTAGCGGGGGGGCCTATGAGCAGTTCTTC
>TRBV7-3|TRBD2|.|TRBJ2-7
CASSAGGFNEQYF
TGTGCCAGCAGCGCGGGGGGGTTTAACGAGCAGTACTTC
>TRBV7-2|.|.|TRBJ2-5
CASSVNRGQETQYF
TGTGCCAGCAGCGTAAATAGGGGTCAAGAGACCCAGTACTTC
>TRBV7-2|.|.|TRBJ1-5
CASSFGSGDNQPQHF
TGTGCCAGCAGCTTTGGGTCAGGGGACAATCAGCCCCAGCATTTT
>TRBV19|TRBD1|.|TRBJ1-6
CASSWQGAASGGSPLHF
TGTGCCAGTAGTTGGCAGGGGGCCGCATCCGGGGGTTCACCCCTCCACTTT
>TRBV6-6|.|.|TRBJ1-2
CASSPNSSNYGYTF
TGTGCCAGCAGTCCCAACAGTTCTAACTATGGCTACACCTTC
>TRBV18|TRBD1|few|TRBJ1-1
CASSLGQEFSEAFF
TGTGCCAGCTCACTTGGACAGGAATTCTCTGAAGCTTTCTTT
>TRBV7-2|.|.|TRBJ1-1
CASSPERGLSTEAFF
TGTGCCAGCAGCCCAGAAAGGGGCCTCAGCACTGAAGCTTTCTTT
>TRBV6-5|.|.|TRBJ1-5
CASHDRVGQPQHF
TGTGCCAGCCACGACCGGGTCGGACAGCCCCAGCATTTT
>TRBV4-3|.|.|TRBJ2-1
CASSQVLRRREQFF
TGCGCCAGCAGCCAAGTTCTCAGACGGAGAGAGCAGTTCTTC
>TRBV3-1/TRBV3-2|TRBD1|once|TRBJ1-6
CASSQGTGVDSPLHF
TGTGCCAGCAGCCAAGGGACAGGGGTGGATTCACCCCTCCACTTT
>TRBV5-1|TRBD1|.|TRBJ1-6
CASSRTGFINSPLHF
TGCGCCAGCAGCAGGACAGGGTTTATCAATTCACCCCTCCACTTT
>TRBV18|.|many|TRBJ2-7
CASSPDGTYEQYF
TGTGCCAGCTCACCGGACGGGACCTACGAGCAGTACTTC
>TRBV12-3/TRBV12-4|TRBD2|.|TRBJ2-3
CASSRDYTDTQYF
TGTGCCAGCAGTCGGGACTACACAGATACGCAGTATTTT
>TRBV19|TRBD2|many|TRBJ2-2
CASSIGAGDGELFF
TGTGCCAGTAGTATAGGAGCGGGAGACGGGGAGCTGTTTTTT